This T cell receptor (beta chain) came from a study of blood T cell repertoires in COVID-19. Repertoires were generated with immunoSEQ multiplex PCR, while TCRdb's copy carries only in-frame clones and drops some. In the table there are around 50,000 clones, around 73% of which are singletons. V lost 4 bases and J lost 1, with 11 bases in between. Per the germline V gene, CDR1 is SNHLY and CDR2 is FYNNEI. The CDR3 loop spans 15 amino acids. This TCR derives from a woman aged 45-60 years with acute COVID-19. The sample consisted of PBMCs or T cells enriched from blood (not recorded which). V gene TRBV2 combines with J gene TRBJ1-5, with no clear D. The CDR3 bases are TGTGCCAGCAGTGCACGAGGAGGGAGCAATCAGCCCCAGCATTTT. This encodes CASSARGGSNQPQHF.